This entry describes one T cell receptor beta chain. A junction boundary mismatches the germline segment, possibly from a read error. The entry originates in a study of identical twins. CDR1 and CDR2 from the germline V gene are SGHTA and FQGNSA. The CDR3 contains 14 residues. TCRdb reprocessed the 5' RACE reads via MiXCR and lists one record per CDR3 protein. The top ten hold more than 0.25% of the sample, which has more than 1.5 million distinct CDR3 sequences, roughly a third seen once. This clonotype originated in a newborn girl in good health. The chain links TRBV7-2 to TRBJ1-2; possible D gene TRBD1, 6 bases. Source material: cord blood. The chain's CDR3 is CASSSPGHADGHTF. The CDR3 coding sequence is TGTGCCAGCAGCTCACCGGGACACGCGGATGGCCACACCTTC.